Listed below are T cell receptor beta chains from one sample, sequenced in a study of blood T cells in healthy people across ages. TCRdb analysed the 5' RACE reads with MiXCR anew, one entry per CDR3 protein. The repertoire holds 1.5 million to 2 million distinct CDR3 sequences, with roughly two fifths as singletons. Sequenced material: blood. The receptors originated from a human donor in good health. Both conserved end residues are part of each CDR3.

j_gene: TRBJ2-3
v_gene: TRBV29-1
len: 14
CDR3aa: CSSRTGEGTDTQYF

j_gene: TRBJ2-3
v_gene: TRBV12-3/TRBV12-4
len: 15
CDR3aa: CASRKGQPRTDTQYF

j_gene: TRBJ1-6
v_gene: TRBV28
len: 14
CDR3aa: CASRPRPIVWSLHF

j_gene: TRBJ2-1
v_gene: TRBV3-1
len: 15
CDR3aa: CASSQDGATYNEQFF

j_gene: TRBJ2-7
v_gene: TRBV5-5
len: 14
CDR3aa: CASSLTGETYEQYF

j_gene: TRBJ2-5
v_gene: TRBV7-6
len: 14
CDR3aa: CASSQGQGVETQYF

j_gene: TRBJ1-4
v_gene: TRBV9
len: 14
CDR3aa: CASSVDATNEKLFF

j_gene: TRBJ2-1
v_gene: TRBV7-9
len: 16
CDR3aa: CASSSRGGGSHNEQFF

j_gene: TRBJ2-7
v_gene: TRBV4-3
len: 15
CDR3aa: CASSQAAQAVYEQYF

j_gene: TRBJ2-2
v_gene: TRBV12-3/TRBV12-4
len: 14
CDR3aa: CASSIYRATGELFF

j_gene: TRBJ2-1
v_gene: TRBV10-2
len: 17
CDR3aa: CASSETPGEGLPNEQFF

j_gene: TRBJ2-1
v_gene: TRBV7-3
len: 15
CDR3aa: CASSQEGQGGGEQFF

j_gene: TRBJ1-2
v_gene: TRBV5-1
len: 15
CDR3aa: CASSLFGSGAYGYTF

j_gene: TRBJ1-1
v_gene: TRBV9
len: 14
CDR3aa: CASSYQRVNTEAFF

j_gene: TRBJ2-3
v_gene: TRBV7-2
len: 14
CDR3aa: CASSSTRGADTQYF

j_gene: TRBJ1-2
v_gene: TRBV6-5
len: 14
CDR3aa: CASRGQGPGGGYTF

j_gene: TRBJ1-1
v_gene: TRBV6-2/TRBV6-3
len: 14
CDR3aa: CASSPGPRGAEAFF

j_gene: TRBJ1-2
v_gene: TRBV14
len: 13
CDR3aa: CASTTTEDYGYTF

j_gene: TRBJ2-1
v_gene: TRBV6-5
len: 17
CDR3aa: CASSYSSLASTNNEQFF

j_gene: TRBJ2-7
v_gene: TRBV29-1
len: 15
CDR3aa: CSVDDGKRGGYEQYF

j_gene: TRBJ1-2
v_gene: TRBV7-2
len: 14
CDR3aa: CASSLPVPHYGYTF

j_gene: TRBJ1-2
v_gene: TRBV18
len: 13
CDR3aa: CASSPAQRGGYTF

j_gene: TRBJ2-1
v_gene: TRBV27
len: 14
CDR3aa: CASSLIAPYNEQFF

j_gene: TRBJ1-1
v_gene: TRBV3-1
len: 14
CDR3aa: CASSQPGQGTEAFF

j_gene: TRBJ2-4
v_gene: TRBV6-6
len: 17
CDR3aa: CASSPIGTSGHKNIQYF

j_gene: TRBJ2-1
v_gene: TRBV20-1
len: 14
CDR3aa: CSASLPATYNEQFF

j_gene: TRBJ1-2
v_gene: TRBV12-3/TRBV12-4
len: 15
CDR3aa: CASSLILTDSYGYTF

j_gene: TRBJ2-6
v_gene: TRBV5-1
len: 17
CDR3aa: CASSLRTTNSGANVLTF

j_gene: TRBJ2-3
v_gene: TRBV7-2
len: 16
CDR3aa: CASSLAPTPRGDTQYF